This is a list of T cell receptor beta chains from one sample in a study of T cells in Graves' hyperthyroidism and ophthalmopathy. TCRdb redid the calling of the multiplex PCR reads with MiXCR, one entry per CDR3 protein. The table includes about 290,000 distinct CDR3 sequences, roughly 18% detected once. Sequencing used blood. All receptors come from a man in his forties or fifties with Graves' ophthalmopathy. Each CDR3 is given with its conserved first and last residue. The order of the fields is clone size, J gene, V gene, D gene, CDR3 DNA, CDR3 protein. A D gene is named only where the DNA matches it firmly. Rows may omit the clone size; those that give it use once, few, many or a size class.

>few|TRBJ2-1|TRBV6-1|TRBD2
TGTGCCAGCAGTGTGGGACTAGGCTACAATGAGCAGTTCTTC
CASSVGLGYNEQFF
>NA|TRBJ1-2|TRBV10-3|NA
TGTGCCATCAGTGAGACCAGGGGTATGGAGGGCTACACCTTC
CAISETRGMEGYTF
>NA|TRBJ2-7|TRBV4-2|TRBD2
TGTGCCAGCAGCCAAGCTGCTAGCGGCCCCTACGAGCAGTACTTC
CASSQAASGPYEQYF
>NA|TRBJ2-2|TRBV6-1|TRBD1
TGTGCCAGCAAAGGGACAGGGGGCACCGGGGAGCTGTTTTTT
CASKGTGGTGELFF
>NA|TRBJ2-3|TRBV11-2|TRBD2
TGTGCCAGCAGCCCTGGGGCGGGAGGGCCCGTAGATACGCAGTATTTT
CASSPGAGGPVDTQYF
>few|TRBJ1-2|TRBV6-5|NA
TGTGCCAGCAGTTACTCTTCCCAGCTGACTAACTATGGCTACACCTTC
CASSYSSQLTNYGYTF
>few|TRBJ2-5|TRBV5-1|NA
TGCGCCAGCAGCTCCTCTAGGGCAGGGGAGACCCAGTACTTC
CASSSSRAGETQYF
>many|TRBJ1-5|TRBV28|NA
TGTGCCAGCAGGGATAACAGGGAAATTAGGCCCCAGCATTTT
CASRDNREIRPQHF
>few|TRBJ1-1|TRBV10-3|TRBD1
TGTGCCATCAGTGAGTCGTTGGCAGGGGGTCGGGAAGCTTTCTTT
CAISESLAGGREAFF
>NA|TRBJ2-2|TRBV7-6|TRBD2
TGTGCCAGCAGCAAGGGACTAGCGGGCCCGAACACCGGGGAGCTGTTTTTT
CASSKGLAGPNTGELFF
>many|TRBJ1-2|TRBV7-8|NA
TGTGCCAGCAGCTTAGTCGGGGGGTCTAACTATGGCTACACCTTC
CASSLVGGSNYGYTF
>many|TRBJ2-5|TRBV18|NA
TGTGCCAGCTCACCGCAAAGGGGGTCAGGAGAGACCCAGTACTTC
CASSPQRGSGETQYF
>many|TRBJ1-1|TRBV20-1|NA
TGCAGTGCTCCTGGGAGGGGTCGAGCAAACACTGAAGCTTTCTTT
CSAPGRGRANTEAFF
>few|TRBJ1-2|TRBV6-5|NA
TGTGCCAGCAGTTCCCTCGGGGTTGGCTATGGCTACACCTTC
CASSSLGVGYGYTF
>NA|TRBJ1-2|TRBV28|NA
TGTGCCAGCAGTGTCGAGACATATCGGGGCTACACCTTC
CASSVETYRGYTF
>many|TRBJ2-3|TRBV2|NA
TGTGCCAGCAGTGGGACACGTACTAGCACAGATACGCAGTATTTT
CASSGTRTSTDTQYF
>few|TRBJ2-7|TRBV20-1|NA
TGCAGTGGAGGCACCGGGAGTTGGCAGTACTTC
CSGGTGSWQYF
>many|TRBJ2-7|TRBV7-9|NA
TGTGCCAGCAGCCTTGGTCAAGGCCGGGACTCACCCTACGAGCAGTACTTC
CASSLGQGRDSPYEQYF
>few|TRBJ2-3|TRBV19|NA
TGTGCCAGTAGCCCGGGACTCCGAAGCACAGATACGCAGTATTTT
CASSPGLRSTDTQYF
>few|TRBJ1-5|TRBV20-1|NA
TGCAGTGCTAGTATAGGACGTACCGGAGATCAGCCCCAGCATTTT
CSASIGRTGDQPQHF
>many|TRBJ1-5|TRBV27|TRBD1
TGTGCCAGCAGTTCTTGGGGACAGTTAAAAGATCAGCCCCAGCATTTT
CASSSWGQLKDQPQHF
>many|TRBJ1-2|TRBV28|TRBD1
TGTGCCAGCAGTTTACGGGACAGGGGATACTATGGCTACACCTTC
CASSLRDRGYYGYTF
>NA|TRBJ1-3|TRBV28|NA
TGTGCCAGCAGCAACGGGCCCACCGGGCATTTT
CASSNGPTGHF
>many|TRBJ1-3|TRBV20-1|NA
TGCAGTGCTAGGGGCCCACGAGGTGGCTCTGGAAACACCATATATTTT
CSARGPRGGSGNTIYF
>many|TRBJ2-1|TRBV20-1|TRBD2
TGCAGCGCCCTAGCGGGAGCTGAGCAGTTCTTC
CSALAGAEQFF
>NA|TRBJ2-5|TRBV7-9|NA
TGTGCCAGCAGCTGGGGACGAGAGACCCAGTACTTC
CASSWGRETQYF
>NA|TRBJ2-1|TRBV20-1|TRBD1
TGCAGTGGACAGGGGAGCTCCTACAATGAGCAGTTCTTC
CSGQGSSYNEQFF
>many|TRBJ2-7|TRBV27|TRBD1
TGTGCCAGCAGTCCAACCCCGGGACAGTTCTCCTACGAGCAGTACTTC
CASSPTPGQFSYEQYF
>many|TRBJ1-2|TRBV28|NA
TGTGCCAGCAGTCCAAATCCTATCCGGGACACCACTAACTATGGCTACACCTTC
CASSPNPIRDTTNYGYTF
>many|TRBJ2-1|TRBV11-2|NA
TGTGCCAGCAGCTTGTGGACTACGACCAATGAGCAGTTCTTC
CASSLWTTTNEQFF
>NA|TRBJ2-1|TRBV9|NA
TGTGCCAGCAGCGGTACTGATTTGGGGTACAATGAGCAGTTCTTC
CASSGTDLGYNEQFF
>NA|TRBJ2-2|TRBV7-2|NA
TGTGCCAGCAGCTTCCTAAGGGGCGCAGGCGGGGAGCTGTTTTTT
CASSFLRGAGGELFF
>few|TRBJ1-4|TRBV7-9|NA
TGTGCCAGCAGCTTAGGGGAAGACCGATTTAATGAAAAACTGTTTTTT
CASSLGEDRFNEKLFF
>many|TRBJ2-3|TRBV5-4|TRBD1
TGTGCCAGCAGCGGGGGGACAGGTAACACAGATACGCAGTATTTT
CASSGGTGNTDTQYF
>few|TRBJ2-1|TRBV30|NA
TGTGCCTGGAGTGGCAATGAGCAGTTCTTC
CAWSGNEQFF
>NA|TRBJ1-5|TRBV28|NA
TGTGCCAGCAGTTCTAAGTATCAGGGAGCGGGTCAGCCCCAGCATTTT
CASSSKYQGAGQPQHF
>many|TRBJ1-1|TRBV29-1|NA
TGCAGCGCCAAGGGGGGCGACACTGAAGCTTTCTTT
CSAKGGDTEAFF
>many|TRBJ1-5|TRBV5-1|NA
TGCGCCAGCAGCCCTGGGGGCCGGGACCCTAATCAGCCCCAGCATTTT
CASSPGGRDPNQPQHF
>NA|TRBJ2-1|TRBV20-1|NA
TGCAGTGCTAGAGATCTCTTATCGACGGCAGTTGAGCAGTTCTTC
CSARDLLSTAVEQFF
>NA|TRBJ2-5|TRBV20-1|NA
TGCAGTGCTAGAGCCTTACAGGGACAAGAGACCCAGTACTTC
CSARALQGQETQYF
>many|TRBJ2-7|TRBV6-1|TRBD2
TGTGCCAGCAGTGAAGTAGCGGGAGGGCCCAACGAGCAGTACTTC
CASSEVAGGPNEQYF
>NA|TRBJ2-2|TRBV3-1|NA
TGTGCCAGCAGCCAAGGTGCTAGCCGCACCGGGGAGCTGTTTTTT
CASSQGASRTGELFF
>NA|TRBJ2-7|TRBV5-1|TRBD1
TGCGCCAGCAGCACCGGGACAGGCCCTACGGTGGACGAGCAGTACTTC
CASSTGTGPTVDEQYF
>NA|TRBJ2-7|TRBV14|NA
TGTGCCAGCAGCCAGAGTCCGTCCTACGAGCAGTACTTC
CASSQSPSYEQYF
>many|TRBJ2-1|TRBV12-3/TRBV12-4|NA
TGTGCCAGCAGTCCAGACATCGTCAATGAGCAGTTCTTC
CASSPDIVNEQFF
>NA|TRBJ2-1|TRBV29-1|NA
TGCAGCTGGGGGGACAGTTCCTACAATGAGCAGTTCTTC
CSWGDSSYNEQFF
>few|TRBJ2-7|TRBV10-3|TRBD1
TGTGCCATCGGGGACAGTAACTACGAGCAGTACTTC
CAIGDSNYEQYF
>many|TRBJ2-5|TRBV5-1|NA
TGCGCCAGCAGCTTGGCCTGGAGCGGGCCTGAGTGGACCCAGTACTTC
CASSLAWSGPEWTQYF
>few|TRBJ2-3|TRBV28|TRBD2
TGTGCCAGCCGGACTAGCGGGGCGGGGGTAGATACGCAGTATTTT
CASRTSGAGVDTQYF
>few|TRBJ2-5|TRBV6-4|TRBD2
TGTGCCAGCAGTATGACCCGGGGGGAGGAAGAGACCCAGTACTTC
CASSMTRGEEETQYF
>few|TRBJ1-4|TRBV11-1|NA
TGTGCCAGCAGCTTAATCAGGACGGCTGAAAAACTGTTTTTT
CASSLIRTAEKLFF
>many|TRBJ2-3|TRBV18|NA
TGTGCCAGCTCACCATCCGGGAGCACAGATACGCAGTATTTT
CASSPSGSTDTQYF
>many|TRBJ2-7|TRBV11-2|NA
TGTGCCAGCAGCTTAGTAGGGGGCTACGAGCAGTACTTC
CASSLVGGYEQYF
>few|TRBJ2-3|TRBV12-3/TRBV12-4|TRBD2
TGTGCCAGCAGTTTGGCGGGGCTAGCGGGAGGGATCACAGATACGCAGTATTTT
CASSLAGLAGGITDTQYF
>many|TRBJ1-1|TRBV3-1|TRBD1
TGTGCCAGCAGCGACCGACAGGGGTACACTGAAGCTTTCTTT
CASSDRQGYTEAFF
>NA|TRBJ2-2|TRBV19|NA
TGTGCCACCTCCGGGACGGCCACCGGGGAGCTGTTTTTT
CATSGTATGELFF
>NA|TRBJ1-5|TRBV20-1|NA
TGCAGTGCTAGTTCGGCAGGCTATAGCAATCAGCCCCAGCATTTT
CSASSAGYSNQPQHF
>NA|TRBJ2-3|TRBV10-3|TRBD2
TGTGCCATCGGACACGGGGGGAATACGCAGTATTTT
CAIGHGGNTQYF
>many|TRBJ1-1|TRBV4-1|NA
TGCGCCAGCAGCCACCCATTGAACACTGAAGCTTTCTTT
CASSHPLNTEAFF